This TCR beta chain originates from a study of early stage breast cancer tumors. Comment on this clone: Germline is not matched at one junction end, which may reflect a read error.

Sequencing used immunoSEQ multiplex PCR; TCRdb keeps in-frame clones, though not all of them. This table has tens of thousands of clones, about 90% appearing once. CDR3 size: 12 residues. Material: blood. The chain carries TRBV23-1 and TRBJ1-2; D uncertain. TRBV23-1 is labeled an ORF, and its function is uncertain. The clonotype comes from a person aged 70 to 85 with breast cancer. The CDR3 here is CASSQLQDPRAF. The CDR3 coding sequence is TGCGCCAGCAGTCAACTCCAAGATCCGAGGGCCTTC.